These 10 T cell receptor beta chains came from one sample sequenced in a study of blood T cell repertoires in COVID-19. The table came from immunoSEQ multiplex PCR; TCRdb's copy has only in-frame clones and leaves some out. The sample has 230,000 or so clones, about 87% seen once; the top ten hold just over 2.5%. Sequenced material: PBMCs or T cells enriched from blood (not recorded which). The receptor source for this set is a woman in her twenties or thirties who had recovered from COVID-19.

The V gene is TRBV2, the J gene TRBJ1-1; TRBD1 matches 7 bases. The ends lost 2 bases at V and 6 bases at J; junction bases unmatched: 9. Looked up from germline, CDR1 is SNHLY and CDR2 is FYNNEI. This CDR3 is built from 15 residues. Written as DNA, the CDR3 is TGTGCCAGCAGTGAATATGCAGGGGGATGGTCTGAAGCTTTCTTT. Protein product: CASSEYAGGWSEAFF.

J is TRBJ1-2 and V is TRBV3-1 (or the pseudogene TRBV3-2); TRBD1 is a possible D gene (6 bases). The V and J ends lost 4 bases and 0 bases respectively, with 12 bases between them. The CDR3 sequence is 15 residues long. Germline assignment: CDR1 LGHDT and CDR2 YNNKEL (reference sequence). The CDR3: CASSPQGTSNYGYTF. CDR3 nucleotide sequence: TGTGCCAGCAGCCCGCAGGGGACCTCTAACTATGGCTACACCTTC.

V usage is TRBV21-1 and J usage is TRBJ1-5; whether TRBD1, the table's D call, matches the DNA was not checked. TRBV21-1 is an annotated pseudogene. This CDR3 has 15 residues. CDR3 residues: CASSPDRYSNQPQHF. The CDR3 bases are TGTGCCAGCAGCCCGGACAGATATAGCAATCAGCCCCAGCATTTT.

V is TRBV4-3 and J is TRBJ2-1; maybe TRBD2 (6 bases). The germline V and J ends were trimmed by 5 bases and 7 bases, with 15 bases remaining between them. CDR1 is LGHNA, CDR2 YSLEER, per germline. This CDR3 has 14 amino acids. CDR3 residues: CASSLRLGQNEQFF. As DNA, the CDR3 is TGCGCCAGCAGCTTGAGACTAGGACAAAATGAGCAGTTCTTC.

V and J are TRBV6-2 or TRBV6-3 and TRBJ2-5; 10 positions agree with TRBD1. V trimming: 4 bases; J trimming: 5 bases; junction bases outside the gene matches: 4. The CDR3 consists of 14 residues. From germline, CDR1 is MNHEY and CDR2 SVGEGT. CDR3 coding DNA: TGTGCCAGCAGTTTCGGGACAGGGGCGGAGACCCAGTACTTC. This translates into CASSFGTGAETQYF.

The chain links TRBV15 to TRBJ2-1; weak D call: TRBD2 (7 bases). CDR1 and CDR2 from the germline V gene are LNHNV and YYDKDF (reference sequence). The CDR3 totals 15 residues. The germline V and J ends were trimmed by 3 bases and 2 bases, with 11 bases remaining between them. Here the CDR3 DNA reads TGTGCCACCAGCAGGTCGGGGGGCGCCTACAATGAGCAGTTCTTC. It encodes CATSRSGGAYNEQFF.

V is TRBV14 and J is TRBJ2-3; D may be TRBD1 (5 bases). V was trimmed by 1 base and J by 1 base, leaving 9 bases between them. The CDR3 totals 15 residues. The germline V gene has CDR1 SGHDN and CDR2 FVKESK. The CDR3 DNA sequence: TGTGCCAGCAGCCAAGGGGGCCATGGCACAGATACGCAGTATTTT. This gives the protein CASSQGGHGTDTQYF.

The gene calls are TRBV2 and TRBJ1-3; no reliable D call. V lost 2 bases to trimming and J lost 3 bases, with 14 bases between them. The CDR3 covers 16 residues. Germline lookup yields CDR1 SNHLY and CDR2 FYNNEI. CDR3 in DNA: TGTGCCAGCAGTGAAATCCGGGGAGGTCGTGGAAACACCATATATTTT. This sequence encodes CASSEIRGGRGNTIYF.

The rearrangement links TRBV7-9 to TRBJ1-2, with D perhaps TRBD1 (5 bases). Germline assignment: CDR1 SEHNR and CDR2 FQNEAQ (reference sequence). There are 13 residues in the CDR3. Trimming left V 1 base short and J 4 bases short, with 7 bases between. CDR3 loop: CASSLGGSYGYTF. Here the CDR3 DNA reads TGTGCCAGCAGCTTAGGGGGCAGCTATGGCTACACCTTC.

The genes are TRBV5-1 and TRBJ2-5, with D perhaps matching TRBD1 (6 bases). Germline V gene data show CDR1 as SGHRS and CDR2 as YFSETQ. Trimming pared 4 bases from V and 0 bases from J, leaving 16 bases between. The CDR3 contains 16 residues. The CDR3 here is CASSRRGQMYQETQYF. The CDR3 region has the DNA TGCGCCAGCAGCAGAAGGGGACAAATGTACCAAGAGACCCAGTACTTC.